This T cell receptor (beta chain) was documented in a study of CD4 and CD8 cells across lung adenocarcinoma regions. The patients had localized lung adenocarcinoma, a non-small cell subtype. The germline V gene has CDR1 WSHSY and CDR2 SAAADI. CDR3 length equals 11 residues. Notes on this clonotype: The junction departs from the called germline gene at one end, perhaps through a read error.

From the PCR reads, TCRdb called clonotypes with MiXCR, one entry per CDR3 protein. The data show several thousand distinct CDR3 sequences, about 50% seen once. Sequenced material: CD4+ T cells from the margin of a lung tumor. The source is a male donor with lung adenocarcinoma. The CD4 and CD8 labels of this study may be unreliable. The chain has TRBV10-2 and TRBJ2-3; D might be TRBD1 (5 bases). The CDR3 nucleotides are TGCGGCGGCATGCCCCGACAGACGCAGTATTTC. Its protein product is CGGMPRQTQYF.